The entry below describes one T cell receptor beta chain. The record originates from a study of blood T cell repertoires in COVID-19. Some clones are missing from TCRdb's copy, which holds only in-frame ones; the method was immunoSEQ multiplex PCR. The repertoire holds about 270,000 clones, with 85% as singletons. The CDR3 runs to 14 residues. J lost 5 bases, V lost 6 bases, and 3 bases had no gene match. The germline CDR1 and CDR2 sequences are MNHEY and SVGAGI. Source material: peripheral blood. The source of this sequence is a woman aged 45-65 years with active or convalescent COVID-19. The gene calls are TRBV6-5 and TRBJ1-6, with TRBD1 matching over 8 bases. Written as DNA, the CDR3 is TGTGCCAGCAGGCAGGACAGGGATAATTCACCCCTCCACTTT. It yields the protein CASRQDRDNSPLHF.